A selection of T cell receptor beta chains follows, all from one sample in a study of regulatory T cells in long-lasting Graves disease. TCRdb fed the multiplex PCR reads into MiXCR, producing one record per CDR3 protein. The sample yields some 450,000 distinct CDR3 sequences, roughly 17% seen once. These same data were also listed under a study on T cells in Graves' hyperthyroidism and ophthalmopathy.

The sequences come from peripheral blood mononuclear cells (PBMCs), collected at new diagnosis, from a patient treated with antithyroid drugs. The receptors stem from a woman aged 30 to 39 with Graves disease. The conserved cysteine and the conserved F or W are not part of the CDR3 here. Each record gives: V gene, J gene, CDR3 protein.

TRBV7-6	TRBJ2-3	ASSFRRGGGTDTQY
TRBV7-3	TRBJ2-2	ASSEAPGLADTGELF
TRBV20-1	TRBJ1-4	SARGRNEKLF
TRBV28	TRBJ2-7	ASSRTFRTSD
TRBV20-1	TRBJ1-3	SAPRGGNTIY
TRBV10-1	TRBJ2-1	ASSEQLAGGNEQF
TRBV27	TRBJ2-2	ASRLGLGPGELF
TRBV12-3/TRBV12-4	TRBJ2-7	ASRVQAGGPYEQY
TRBV20-1	TRBJ2-7	SASYSGTGINAYEQY
TRBV5-1	TRBJ2-7	ASRLRGIGHEQY
TRBV5-1	TRBJ2-1	ASSFAAALAGVHNEQF
TRBV27	TRBJ1-1	ASSLHRYGDVNTEAF
TRBV6-1	TRBJ2-4	ASSTATGTLIRQY
TRBV7-9	TRBJ2-2	ASRSSGRVGELF
TRBV3-1	TRBJ2-7	ASSRGRTYEQY
TRBV7-9	TRBJ2-1	ASSLATRGLVVVQF
TRBV24-1	TRBJ2-3	ATRRTTTDTQY
TRBV5-1	TRBJ2-7	ASSFLRQGPYEQY
TRBV12-3/TRBV12-4	TRBJ1-5	ASRGNRDNQPQH
TRBV7-9	TRBJ1-2	ASQRSTNYGYT
TRBV30	TRBJ2-7	AWSPPTSASSYEQY
TRBV13	TRBJ1-5	ASSDKNGTGVQPQH
TRBV28	TRBJ2-7	ASSSLGGVIIYEQC
TRBV19	TRBJ1-4	ASSAPETGNEKLF
TRBV5-6	TRBJ1-5	ASSEGYRDQPQH
TRBV19	TRBJ2-3	ASNQKGLADTQY
TRBV11-2	TRBJ2-5	ASSERQRGETQY
TRBV6-1	TRBJ2-2	ASSTGTGTNTGELF
TRBV19	TRBJ1-1	ASRTRQRMNTEAF
TRBV28	TRBJ2-3	ASSFRTADTQY
TRBV12-3/TRBV12-4	TRBJ1-2	ASSYQEGSGYA
TRBV7-9	TRBJ2-2	ASSLTGLALNTGELF
TRBV29-1	TRBJ2-1	SVDLGGATYNEQF
TRBV29-1	TRBJ1-1	SAERSTEAF
TRBV2	TRBJ1-1	ASSEPLLRSGTEAF
TRBV13	TRBJ2-7	ASSYQSGGAEQY
TRBV19	TRBJ2-2	ASRELAAGTGELF
TRBV27	TRBJ2-7	ASADGQGAYEQY
TRBV7-2	TRBJ2-1	ASSFPQDNEQF
TRBV6-5	TRBJ2-3	ASSYEGGSGTDTQY
TRBV6-5	TRBJ1-1	ASSLGQGRTEAF